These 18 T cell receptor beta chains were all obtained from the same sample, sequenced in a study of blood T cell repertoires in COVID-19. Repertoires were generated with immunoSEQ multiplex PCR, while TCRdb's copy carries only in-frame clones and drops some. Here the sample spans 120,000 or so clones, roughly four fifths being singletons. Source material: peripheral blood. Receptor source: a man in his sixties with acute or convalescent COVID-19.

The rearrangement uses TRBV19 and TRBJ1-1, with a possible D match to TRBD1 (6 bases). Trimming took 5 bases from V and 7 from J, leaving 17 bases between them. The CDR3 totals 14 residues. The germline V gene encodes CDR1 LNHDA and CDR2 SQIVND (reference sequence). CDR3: CASSVGQNLIEAFF. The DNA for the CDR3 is TGTGCCAGTAGTGTGGGACAAAATCTAATTGAAGCTTTCTTT. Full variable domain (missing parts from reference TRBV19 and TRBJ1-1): DGGITQSPKYLFRKEGQNVTLSCEQNLNHDAMYWYRQDPGQGLRLIYYSQIVNDFQKGDIAEGYSVSREKKESFPLTVTSAQKNPTAFYLCASSVGQNLIEAFFGQGTRLTVV.

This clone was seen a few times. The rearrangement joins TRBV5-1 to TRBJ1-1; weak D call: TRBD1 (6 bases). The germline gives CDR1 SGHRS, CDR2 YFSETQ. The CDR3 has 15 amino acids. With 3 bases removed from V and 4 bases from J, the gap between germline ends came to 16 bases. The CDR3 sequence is CASSSDPTGGTEAFF. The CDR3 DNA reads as TGCGCCAGCAGCTCCGACCCGACAGGCGGCACTGAAGCTTTCTTT.

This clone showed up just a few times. The chain's CDR3 is CASSLGRVTGNYGYTF. CDR3 coding DNA: TGTGCCAGCAGCTTAGGCCGCGTGACAGGGAACTATGGCTACACCTTC. This rearrangement joins TRBV7-9 to TRBJ1-2; 7 bases fit TRBD1. Germline V gene sequence: CDR1 SEHNR, CDR2 FQNEAQ (reference sequence). V gave up 1 base and J gave up 2 bases; unmatched junction bases: 7. The CDR3 extends over 16 amino acids.

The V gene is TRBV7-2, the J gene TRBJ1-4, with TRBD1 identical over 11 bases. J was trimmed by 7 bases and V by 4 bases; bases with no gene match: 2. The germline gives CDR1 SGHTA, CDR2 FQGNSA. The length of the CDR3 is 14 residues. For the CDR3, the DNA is TGTGCCAGCAGCTCGGACAGGGGGCCTGAAAAACTGTTTTTT. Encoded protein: CASSSDRGPEKLFF.

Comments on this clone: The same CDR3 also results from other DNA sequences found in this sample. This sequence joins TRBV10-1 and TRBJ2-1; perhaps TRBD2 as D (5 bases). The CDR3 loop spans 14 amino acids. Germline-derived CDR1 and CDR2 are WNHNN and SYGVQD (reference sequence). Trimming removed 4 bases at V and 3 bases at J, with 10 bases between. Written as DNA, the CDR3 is TGCGCCAGCAGTGGTGGGAGCAGCTACAATGAGCAGTTCTTC. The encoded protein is CASSGGSSYNEQFF.

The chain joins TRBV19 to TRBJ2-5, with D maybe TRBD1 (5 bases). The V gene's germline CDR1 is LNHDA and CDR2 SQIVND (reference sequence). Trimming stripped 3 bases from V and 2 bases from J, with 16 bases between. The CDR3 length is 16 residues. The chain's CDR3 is CASSISGAKGQETQYF. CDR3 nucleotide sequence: TGTGCCAGTAGTATTTCTGGGGCGAAGGGGCAAGAGACCCAGTACTTC.

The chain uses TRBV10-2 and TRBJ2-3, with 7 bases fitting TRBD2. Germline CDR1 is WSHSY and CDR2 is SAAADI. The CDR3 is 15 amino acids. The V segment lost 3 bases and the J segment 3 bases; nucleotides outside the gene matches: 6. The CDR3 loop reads CASSDGGRGTDTQYF. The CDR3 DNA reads TGCGCCAGCAGTGATGGCGGGAGAGGTACAGATACGCAGTATTTT.

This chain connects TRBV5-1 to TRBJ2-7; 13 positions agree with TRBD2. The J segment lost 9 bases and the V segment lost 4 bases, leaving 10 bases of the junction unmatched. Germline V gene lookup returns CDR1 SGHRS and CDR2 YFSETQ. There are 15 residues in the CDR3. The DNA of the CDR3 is TGCGCCAGCAGCCAGGGACTAGCGGGACCCCAGGGGCAGTACTTC. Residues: CASSQGLAGPQGQYF.

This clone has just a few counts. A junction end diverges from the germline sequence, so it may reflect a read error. In DNA form, the CDR3 reads TGTGCCACCAGCGGAGATTACAGAATGAACACTGAAGCTTTCTTT. This encodes CATSGDYRMNTEAFF. The gene calls are TRBV15 and TRBJ1-1; D is unclear. The CDR3 is 15 amino acids. Looked up from germline, CDR1 is LNHNV and CDR2 is YYDKDF (reference sequence).

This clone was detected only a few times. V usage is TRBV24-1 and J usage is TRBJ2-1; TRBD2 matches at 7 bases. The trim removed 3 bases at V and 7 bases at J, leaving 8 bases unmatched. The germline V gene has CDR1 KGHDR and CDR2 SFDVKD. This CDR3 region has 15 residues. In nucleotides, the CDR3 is TGTGCCACCAGTGATGCCCGGACTAGGGAGAATGAGCAGTTCTTC. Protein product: CATSDARTRENEQFF.

DNA of the CDR3: TGTGCCAGCAGTTTTCGACTAGCTCCCTACAATGAGCAGTTCTTC. Its translation is CASSFRLAPYNEQFF. The chain combines TRBV27 with TRBJ2-1; 7 bases agree with TRBD2. CDR3 length: 15 amino acids. V gave up 3 bases and J gave up 2 bases; unmatched junction bases: 4. CDR1 and CDR2 from the germline V gene are MNHEY and SMNVEV (reference sequence).

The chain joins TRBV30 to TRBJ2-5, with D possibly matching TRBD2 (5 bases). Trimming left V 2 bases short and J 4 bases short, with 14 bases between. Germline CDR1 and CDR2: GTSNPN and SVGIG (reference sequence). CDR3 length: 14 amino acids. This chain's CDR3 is CAWSSGSAGETQYF. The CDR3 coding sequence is TGTGCCTGGAGTTCGGGGTCGGCAGGAGAGACCCAGTACTTC.

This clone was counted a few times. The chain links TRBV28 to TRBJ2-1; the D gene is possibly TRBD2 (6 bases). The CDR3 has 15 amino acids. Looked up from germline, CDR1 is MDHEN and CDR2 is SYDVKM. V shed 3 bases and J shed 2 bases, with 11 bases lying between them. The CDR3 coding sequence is TGTGCCAGCAGTTTTCAGGGAGGACCCTACAATGAGCAGTTCTTC. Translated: CASSFQGGPYNEQFF.

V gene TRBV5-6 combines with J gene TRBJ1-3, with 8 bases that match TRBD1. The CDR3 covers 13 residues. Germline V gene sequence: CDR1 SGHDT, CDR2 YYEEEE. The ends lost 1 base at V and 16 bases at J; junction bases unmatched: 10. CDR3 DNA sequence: TGTGCCAGCAGCTTGCGGACAGGGAAAAATTGGTATTTT. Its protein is CASSLRTGKNWYF.

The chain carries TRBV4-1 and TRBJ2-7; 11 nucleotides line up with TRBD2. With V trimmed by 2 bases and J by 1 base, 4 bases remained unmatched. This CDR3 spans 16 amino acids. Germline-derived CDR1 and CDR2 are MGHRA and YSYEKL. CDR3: CASSQQRLAGSYEQYF. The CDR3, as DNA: TGCGCCAGCAGCCAACAAAGACTAGCGGGATCCTACGAGCAGTACTTC.

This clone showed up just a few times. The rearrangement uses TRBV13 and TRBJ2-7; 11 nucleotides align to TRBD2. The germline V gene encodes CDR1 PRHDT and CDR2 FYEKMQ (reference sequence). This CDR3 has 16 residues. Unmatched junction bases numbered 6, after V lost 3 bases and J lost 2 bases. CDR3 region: CASSLALAGVPYEQYF. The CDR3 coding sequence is TGTGCCAGCAGCTTGGCACTAGCGGGGGTCCCCTACGAGCAGTACTTC.

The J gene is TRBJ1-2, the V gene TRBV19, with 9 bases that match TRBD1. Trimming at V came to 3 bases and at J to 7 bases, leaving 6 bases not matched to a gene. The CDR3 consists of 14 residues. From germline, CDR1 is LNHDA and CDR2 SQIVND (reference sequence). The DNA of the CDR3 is TGTGCCAGTAGTATTTCGAGGACAGGGGCTGGCTACACCTTC. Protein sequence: CASSISRTGAGYTF.

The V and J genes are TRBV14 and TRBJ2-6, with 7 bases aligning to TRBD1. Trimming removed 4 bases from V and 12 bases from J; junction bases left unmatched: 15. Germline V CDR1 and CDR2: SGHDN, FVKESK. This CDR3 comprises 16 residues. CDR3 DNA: TGTGCCAGCAGCCTGGCACCGACAGGGTCCCAAGGCGTCCTGACTTTC. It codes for CASSLAPTGSQGVLTF.